This TCR beta chain was retrieved from a study of T cell responses to AZD1222 COVID-19 vaccine. Germline CDR1 is SGHRS and CDR2 is YFSETQ. The CDR3 sequence is 13 residues long. The V end was cut by 0 bases, the J end by 5 bases, with 6 bases between. As to this clone: No antigen is known for it.

Study conclusions and caveats: Reportedly, nearly half of unique spike TCRs recognized epitopes outside B.1.351/B.1.1.7 mutations. Donor demographics were predominantly white British with a female majority; clonal diversity may be underestimated. Receipt of two AZD1222 doses was followed by a rise in Spike-specific TCR breadth and depth.

The repertoire was sequenced with immunoSEQ multiplex PCR; TCRdb's copy has only in-frame clones and lacks some. The table has about 140,000 clones, 92% seen once; the top ten hold 4%. This sample comprised peripheral blood, obtained 28 days after the second AZD1222 dose. The sequence came from an adult who received the AZD1222 COVID-19 vaccine. The chain recombines TRBV5-1 with TRBJ1-5; no definite D call. The CDR3 DNA sequence: TGCGCCAGCAGCTTGGGCCGGGATCAGCCCCAGCATTTT. Residues: CASSLGRDQPQHF.